This T cell receptor (beta chain) emerged from a study of OX40 agonist ivuxolimab in advanced cancers. The CDR3 extends over 13 amino acids. Germline V gene lookup returns CDR1 MNHEY and CDR2 SVGAGI. With 6 bases clipped from V and 5 bases from J, the junction kept 2 bases outside the gene matches. Method: immunoSEQ multiplex PCR; TCRdb's copy keeps in-frame clones and lacks some. The sample consists of roughly 80,000 clones, 65% to 90% of them appearing once. It was autoimmune disease history or systemic immunosuppression that excluded patients. This chain joins TRBV6-5 and TRBJ1-4; 8 nucleotides line up with TRBD1. This clonotype originated in an adult with an advanced solid tumor such as melanoma, head and neck, liver or kidney cancer. The starting material was CD4+ or CD8+ T cells sorted from blood, obtained in a trial of the OX40 agonist ivuxolimab. The CDR3 DNA follows: TGTGCCAGCAGCTGGACAGGGAATGAAAAACTGTTTTTT. Its translation: CASSWTGNEKLFF.